Following are 20 T cell receptor beta chains from one sample sequenced in a study of T cell repertoires in cytomegalovirus infection (dated by TCRdb to about 2019). TCRdb records Illumina HiSeq 1500 as the sequencer. The public sequencing data were trimmed at Q25 with fastp and processed into clonotypes with MiXCR by TCRdb, which kept only in-frame beta chains. Duplicate CDR3 protein sequences are folded into a single record with the most common DNA and genes. This sample is represented by approximately 150,000 distinct CDR3 sequences; 5% to 6.5% of them were singletons. The top ten constitute roughly 18% of the sample. Sequencing used PBMCs. The receptors come from a human donor in good health (CMV status not recorded). Some clones in this sample may be carry-over from other donors' samples.

This clonotype has ten or more counts. CDR3 sequence (DNA): TGTGCCAGCAGCTTACCAGGGCGAAACACCATATATTTT. Amino acid sequence: CASSLPGRNTIYF. The genes are TRBV7-2 and TRBJ1-3, with D perhaps TRBD1 (5 bases). Per germline, CDR1 SGHTA and CDR2 FQGNSA. This CDR3 comprises 13 residues. With 2 bases removed from V and 5 bases from J, the gap between germline ends came to 7 bases.

This clonotype showed up many times. The V and J genes are TRBV7-2 and TRBJ1-5; TRBD1 might be the D (5 bases). CDR3 size: 16 residues. Trimming shortened V by 5 bases and J by 1 base, and 15 bases separated the two germline ends. Germline loops: CDR1 SGHTA, CDR2 FQGNSA. DNA for the CDR3: TGTGCCAGCAGCGTCGGGACCCCCAGCAGCAATCAGCCCCAGCATTTT. It yields the protein CASSVGTPSSNQPQHF.

This clonotype was seen ten or more times. The chain combines TRBV7-2 with TRBJ2-5; either TRBD1 or TRBD2 may supply D (5 bases each). In germline, CDR1 is SGHTA, CDR2 FQGNSA. The V gene lost 5 bases and the J gene lost 5 bases, with 18 bases spanning the gap. The CDR3 is made up of 15 amino acids. The CDR3, as DNA: TGTGCCAGCAGCCTTTTCCCACGGGGCCCGGAGACCCAGTACTTC. Translation gives CASSLFPRGPETQYF.

This clonotype was detected many times. The J gene is TRBJ2-3, the V gene TRBV7-8; possible D gene TRBD2, 5 bases. Trimming shortened V by 8 bases and J by 5 bases, and 14 bases separated the two germline ends. Germline CDR1 is SGHVS and CDR2 is FQNEAQ. This CDR3 contains 13 residues. The chain's CDR3 is CASGPGVIDTQYF. The CDR3 DNA reads as TGTGCCAGCGGCCCCGGGGTGATAGATACGCAGTATTTT. Full variable domain (remainder filled in from reference TRBV7-8 and TRBJ2-3): GAGVSQSPRYKVAKRGQDVALRCDPISGHVSLFWYQQALGQGPEFLTYFQNEAQLDKSGLPSDRFFAERPEGSVSTLKIQRTQQEDSAVYLCASGPGVIDTQYFGPGTRLTVL.

In its sample, this clonotype was seen many times. This sequence joins TRBV6-5 and TRBJ2-3, with D possibly being TRBD2 (5 bases). V was pared by 2 bases and J by 1 base, with 10 bases between. CDR3 length: 15 residues. Germline loops: CDR1 MNHEY, CDR2 SVGAGI. The CDR3 loop is CASSYDTAGTDTQYF. The CDR3 DNA reads TGTGCCAGCAGTTACGATACAGCGGGCACAGATACGCAGTATTTT.

This clonotype was picked up many times. The chain joins TRBV12-3 or TRBV12-4 to TRBJ2-1, with D unresolved. Trimming cost V 4 bases and J 8 bases, with 12 bases left between them. This CDR3 is built from 13 residues. The DNA for the CDR3 is TGTGCCAGCAGTTACCCCCCTGGGGATGAGCAGTTCTTC. As protein: CASSYPPGDEQFF.

The sample holds many counts of this clonotype. The gene calls are TRBV7-2 and TRBJ2-7, with D perhaps TRBD2 (6 bases). CDR3 length: 12 residues. Germline CDR1 and CDR2: SGHTA and FQGNSA. Trimming took off 4 bases at V and 4 bases at J, with 8 bases between the two ends. The CDR3 DNA sequence: TGTGCCAGCAGCTGGGGGGAATACGAGCAGTACTTC. Protein: CASSWGEYEQYF.

This clonotype appeared many times. This chain links TRBV19 with TRBJ1-1, with 7 bases fitting TRBD1. Trimming took 5 bases from V and 4 from J; bases not matched to a gene: 7. The CDR3 sequence is 14 residues long. Germline V gene sequence: CDR1 LNHDA, CDR2 SQIVND (reference sequence). The CDR3 is CASSRGQISTEAFF. CDR3 in DNA: TGTGCCAGTAGTCGGGGACAGATAAGCACTGAAGCTTTCTTT.

This clonotype was detected many times. The chain carries TRBV7-2 and TRBJ1-5; D not resolved. The germline V and J ends were trimmed by 5 bases and 5 bases, with 13 bases remaining between them. In germline, CDR1 is SGHTA, CDR2 FQGNSA. The CDR3 sequence is 14 residues long. This CDR3 is CASSPGVPDQPQHF. The CDR3 DNA reads as TGTGCCAGCAGCCCCGGGGTTCCTGATCAGCCCCAGCATTTT.

This clonotype was seen repeatedly, ten times or more. The V and J genes are TRBV5-4 and TRBJ2-6, with 8 nucleotides matching TRBD1. This CDR3 is 15 amino acids long. With V trimmed by 5 bases and J by 3 bases, 4 bases remained unmatched. CDR1 and CDR2 (germline): SGHNT, YYREEE (reference sequence). As DNA, the CDR3 is TGTGCCAGCAGACCGGACAGGGTTGGGGCCAACGTCCTGACTTTC. As protein: CASRPDRVGANVLTF.

In its sample, this clonotype was seen many times. The rearrangement uses TRBV4-3 and TRBJ1-6, with a tentative D call TRBD1 (6 bases). Germline-derived CDR1 and CDR2 are LGHNA and YSLEER. The CDR3 has 14 residues. With 3 bases removed from V and 7 bases from J, the gap between germline ends came to 10 bases. As DNA, the CDR3 is TGCGCCAGCAGCCAGGACAGAGCGAATTCACCCCTCCACTTT. Protein product: CASSQDRANSPLHF.

This clonotype was recorded many times. V gene TRBV7-2 combines with J gene TRBJ2-1, with unresolved D. The germline V and J ends were trimmed by 5 bases and 2 bases, with 10 bases remaining between them. The germline CDR1 and CDR2 sequences are SGHTA and FQGNSA. The CDR3 consists of 14 residues. The CDR3 protein is CASSPGWAYNEQFF. The CDR3 DNA is TGTGCCAGCAGCCCCGGCTGGGCCTACAATGAGCAGTTCTTC. The variable domain in full, completed from reference TRBV7-2 and TRBJ2-1, reads GAGVSQSPSNKVTEKGKDVELRCDPISGHTALYWYRQSLGQGLEFLIYFQGNSAPDKSGLPSDRFSAERTGGSVSTLTIQRTQQEDSAVYLCASSPGWAYNEQFFGPGTRLTVL.

This clonotype was recorded many times. The rearrangement links TRBV7-2 to TRBJ2-3, with 8 bases matching TRBD1. CDR3 length: 17 residues. V was clipped by 5 bases and J by 4 bases; unmatched bases: 14. In germline, CDR1 is SGHTA, CDR2 FQGNSA. CDR3 residues: CASSLGGGTGTPDTQYF. CDR3 DNA sequence: TGTGCCAGCAGCCTGGGAGGAGGGACAGGCACCCCAGATACGCAGTATTTT.

This clonotype was seen at least ten times. This chain links TRBV19 with TRBJ1-5; D is undetermined. The CDR3 has 15 residues. V shed 2 bases and J shed 5 bases, with 13 bases lying between them. The germline V gene encodes CDR1 LNHDA and CDR2 SQIVND (reference sequence). CDR3 residues: CASSITPRKDQPQHF. In DNA form, the CDR3 reads TGTGCCAGTAGTATAACACCGCGTAAGGATCAGCCCCAGCATTTT.

This clonotype has a count of ten or more. The rearrangement links TRBV7-2 to TRBJ2-1; 7 nucleotides match TRBD1. Germline CDR1 and CDR2: SGHTA and FQGNSA. Trimming at V came to 1 base and at J to 14 bases, leaving 8 bases not matched to a gene. The CDR3 loop spans 13 amino acids. CDR3 protein: CASSLGTGEKEFF. The CDR3 DNA follows: TGTGCCAGCAGCTTAGGTACAGGGGAAAAGGAGTTCTTC.

This clonotype showed up many times. The chain recombines TRBV7-8 with TRBJ2-7; TRBD2 might be the D (6 bases). The CDR3 runs to 12 residues. Germline V gives CDR1 SGHVS, CDR2 FQNEAQ. Trimming removed 4 bases at V and 5 bases at J, with 9 bases between. The DNA for the CDR3 is TGTGCCAGCAGCTGGACGGGGGACGAGCAGTACTTC. Amino acids: CASSWTGDEQYF. Drawing the rest from reference TRBV7-8 and TRBJ2-7, the complete variable domain is GAGVSQSPRYKVAKRGQDVALRCDPISGHVSLFWYQQALGQGPEFLTYFQNEAQLDKSGLPSDRFFAERPEGSVSTLKIQRTQQEDSAVYLCASSWTGDEQYFGPGTRLTVT.

This chain uses TRBV19 with TRBJ1-2, with 8 bases lining up with TRBD1. Trimming cost V 3 bases and J 7 bases; bases outside gene matches: 7. CDR3 length: 14 amino acids. The germline V gene has CDR1 LNHDA and CDR2 SQIVND (reference sequence). CDR3 DNA sequence: TGTGCCAGTAGTATGGACAGGGTCGGCCCTGGCTACACCTTC. Its protein product is CASSMDRVGPGYTF. The entire variable domain, with the rest obtained from reference TRBV19 and TRBJ1-2, is as follows: DGGITQSPKYLFRKEGQNVTLSCEQNLNHDAMYWYRQDPGQGLRLIYYSQIVNDFQKGDIAEGYSVSREKKESFPLTVTSAQKNPTAFYLCASSMDRVGPGYTFGSGTRLTVV.

This clonotype occurred a few times. This chain connects TRBV3-1 to TRBJ2-5; a weak D match, TRBD2 (7 bases). The germline CDR1 and CDR2 sequences are LGHDT and YNNKEL (reference sequence). The CDR3 has 15 amino acids. The V end lost 1 base, the J end lost 5 bases, and 14 bases lay between the germline ends. CDR3 amino acids: CASSQGVGGPETQYF. The CDR3 DNA reads as TGTGCCAGCAGCCAAGGCGTCGGGGGGCCGGAGACCCAGTACTTC.

This clonotype was seen at least ten times. The genes are TRBV7-2 and TRBJ1-2, with TRBD1 matching over 9 bases. Germline values: CDR1 SGHTA, CDR2 FQGNSA. The CDR3 covers 15 residues. Trimming at V came to 5 bases and at J to 5 bases, leaving 9 bases not matched to a gene. CDR3 in DNA: TGTGCCAGCAGCGACTCCGGGACAGGGCTATATGGCTACACCTTC. Amino acids: CASSDSGTGLYGYTF. Filled out from reference TRBV7-2 and TRBJ1-2, the complete variable domain reads GAGVSQSPSNKVTEKGKDVELRCDPISGHTALYWYRQSLGQGLEFLIYFQGNSAPDKSGLPSDRFSAERTGGSVSTLTIQRTQQEDSAVYLCASSDSGTGLYGYTFGSGTRLTVV.

The chain employs TRBV5-5 and TRBJ2-1, with TRBD2 identical over 15 bases. Germline CDR1 SGHKS, CDR2 YYEKEE (reference sequence). The length of the CDR3 is 18 residues. V shed 2 bases, J shed 7 bases, and the junction held 10 bases outside the gene matches. CDR3 loop: CASSLFGLAGGFSNEQFF. Here the CDR3 DNA reads TGTGCCAGCAGCTTATTTGGACTAGCGGGGGGGTTCTCTAATGAGCAGTTCTTC.